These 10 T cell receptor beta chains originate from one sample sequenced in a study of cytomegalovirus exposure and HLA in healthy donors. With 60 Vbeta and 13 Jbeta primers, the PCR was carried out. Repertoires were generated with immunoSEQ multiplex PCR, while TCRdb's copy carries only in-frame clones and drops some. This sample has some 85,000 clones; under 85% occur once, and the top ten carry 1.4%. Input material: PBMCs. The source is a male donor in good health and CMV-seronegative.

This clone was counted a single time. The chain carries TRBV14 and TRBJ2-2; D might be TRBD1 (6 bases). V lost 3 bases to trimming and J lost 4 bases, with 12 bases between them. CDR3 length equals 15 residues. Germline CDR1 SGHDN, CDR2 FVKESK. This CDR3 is CASSHTNRATGELFF. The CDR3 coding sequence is TGTGCCAGCAGCCACACTAACAGGGCCACCGGGGAGCTGTTTTTT.

CDR3: CASSFYRGQSYNEQFF. The DNA of the CDR3 is TGTGCCAGCAGCTTCTACAGGGGACAATCCTACAATGAGCAGTTCTTC. The chain couples TRBV11-2 to TRBJ2-1; TRBD1 matches at 7 bases. CDR3 length equals 16 residues. The trim removed 3 bases at V and 1 base at J, leaving 6 bases unmatched. Per the germline V gene, CDR1 is SGHAT and CDR2 is FQNNGV.

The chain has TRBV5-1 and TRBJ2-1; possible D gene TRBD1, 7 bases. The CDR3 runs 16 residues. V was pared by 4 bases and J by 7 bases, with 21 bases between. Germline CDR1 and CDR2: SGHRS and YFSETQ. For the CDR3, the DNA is TGCGCCAGCAGCCGAGGAGGGGGCGAACGGTTGAATGAGCAGTTCTTC. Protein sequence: CASSRGGGERLNEQFF.

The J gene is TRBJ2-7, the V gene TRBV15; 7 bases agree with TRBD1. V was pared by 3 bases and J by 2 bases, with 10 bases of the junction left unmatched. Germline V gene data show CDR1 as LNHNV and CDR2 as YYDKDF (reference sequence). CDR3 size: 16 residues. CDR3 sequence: CATSSAPGTVPYEQYF. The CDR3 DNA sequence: TGTGCCACCAGCAGTGCTCCCGGGACAGTCCCCTACGAGCAGTACTTC.

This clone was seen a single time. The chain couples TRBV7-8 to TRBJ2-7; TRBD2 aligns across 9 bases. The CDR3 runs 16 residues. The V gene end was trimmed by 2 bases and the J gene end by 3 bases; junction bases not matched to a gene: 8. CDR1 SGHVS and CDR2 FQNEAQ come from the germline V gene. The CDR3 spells CASSLSRLAELYEQYF. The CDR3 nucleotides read TGTGCCAGCAGCTTATCCAGACTAGCGGAACTCTACGAGCAGTACTTC.

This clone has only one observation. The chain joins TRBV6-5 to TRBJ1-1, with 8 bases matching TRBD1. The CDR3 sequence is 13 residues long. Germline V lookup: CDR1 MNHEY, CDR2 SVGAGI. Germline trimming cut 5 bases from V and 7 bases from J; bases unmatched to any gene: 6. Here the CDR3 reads CASSRGTGNEAFF. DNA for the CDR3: TGTGCCAGCAGTAGGGGGACAGGCAATGAAGCTTTCTTT.

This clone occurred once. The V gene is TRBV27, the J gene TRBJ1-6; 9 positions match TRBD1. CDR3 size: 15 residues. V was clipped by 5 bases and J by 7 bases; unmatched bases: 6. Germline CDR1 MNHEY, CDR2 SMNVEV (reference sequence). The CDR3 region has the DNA TGTGCCAGCAGTCCCCGACAGGGGGAAAATTCACCCCTCCACTTT. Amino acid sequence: CASSPRQGENSPLHF.

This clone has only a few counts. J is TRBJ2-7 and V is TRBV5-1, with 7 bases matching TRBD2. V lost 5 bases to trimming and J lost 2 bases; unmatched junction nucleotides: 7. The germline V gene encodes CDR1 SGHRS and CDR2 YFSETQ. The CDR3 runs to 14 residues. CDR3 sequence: CASRRPGLPYEQYF. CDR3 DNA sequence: TGCGCCAGCAGACGTCCGGGACTACCCTACGAGCAGTACTTC. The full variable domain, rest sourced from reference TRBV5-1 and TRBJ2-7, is KAGVTQTPRYLIKTRGQQVTLSCSPISGHRSVSWYQQTPGQGLQFLFEYFSETQRNKGNFPGRFSGRQFSNSRSEMNVSTLELGDSALYLCASRRPGLPYEQYFGPGTRLTVT.

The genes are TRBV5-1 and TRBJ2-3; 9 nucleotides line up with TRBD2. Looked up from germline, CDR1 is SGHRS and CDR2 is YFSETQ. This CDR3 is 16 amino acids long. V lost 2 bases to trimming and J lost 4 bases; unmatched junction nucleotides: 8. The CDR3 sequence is CASSFRSGSTPDTQYF. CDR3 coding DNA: TGCGCCAGCAGCTTTCGTAGCGGGAGTACCCCAGATACGCAGTATTTT.

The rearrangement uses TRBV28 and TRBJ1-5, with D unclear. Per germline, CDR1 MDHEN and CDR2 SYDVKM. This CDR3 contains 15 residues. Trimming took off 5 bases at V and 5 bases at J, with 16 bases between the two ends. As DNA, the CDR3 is TGTGCCAGCAGTCCCAACATCGTGCAAGATCAGCCCCAGCATTTT. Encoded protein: CASSPNIVQDQPQHF. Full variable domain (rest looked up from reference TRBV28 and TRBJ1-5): DVKVTQSSRYLVKRTGEKVFLECVQDMDHENMFWYRQDPGLGLRLIYFSYDVKMKEKGDIPEGYSVSREKKERFSLILESASTNQTSMYLCASSPNIVQDQPQHFGDGTRLSIL.